Listed here are 18 T cell receptor beta chains from one sample, sequenced in a study of blood T cell repertoires in COVID-19. Profiled with immunoSEQ multiplex PCR; TCRdb holds only in-frame clones, not every one. The sample holds tens of thousands of clones, roughly 78% seen once. Sample: peripheral blood. These receptors were taken from a man aged 55 to 70 with active or convalescent COVID-19.

Note on this clone: A read error may produce the germline difference seen at one junction end. The chain combines TRBV12-5 with TRBJ2-1, with 9 bases fitting TRBD2. The CDR3 sequence is 15 residues long. CDR1 is LGHNT and CDR2 is FRNRAP in the germline V gene. CDR3 amino acids: CACGAAGGPGDEQFF. In DNA, the CDR3 is TGTGCTTGTGGTGCCGCGGGGGGGCCGGGGGATGAGCAGTTCTTC.

This clone showed up just a few times. The CDR3 sequence is CASSLTGTGNQPQHF. CDR3 nucleotide sequence: TGTGCCAGTAGTCTTACCGGGACAGGGAATCAGCCCCAGCATTTT. The chain is built from TRBV19 and TRBJ1-5; the match to TRBD1 covers 9 bases. V dropped 5 bases and J dropped 4; count of bases not matched to a gene: 6. Germline lookup yields CDR1 LNHDA and CDR2 SQIVND (reference sequence). The length of the CDR3 is 15 residues.

This clone has a handful of counts. The chain carries TRBV9 and TRBJ1-2; TRBD1 might be the D (6 bases). From germline, CDR1 is SGDLS and CDR2 YYNGEE. The CDR3 is made up of 15 amino acids. With 4 bases removed from V and 2 bases from J, the gap between germline ends came to 15 bases. This chain's CDR3 is CASSPTGNSNYGYTF. The DNA of the CDR3 is TGTGCCAGCAGCCCAACAGGGAACAGCAACTATGGCTACACCTTC.

The chain links TRBV7-9 to TRBJ1-4; D ambiguous. With 2 bases removed from V and 8 bases from J, the gap between germline ends came to 9 bases. CDR1 is SEHNR and CDR2 is FQNEAQ in the germline V gene (reference sequence). This CDR3 is 13 amino acids long. The DNA for the CDR3 is TGTGCCAGCAGCTTACTAGCCGAAGAAAAACTGTTTTTT. It yields the protein CASSLLAEEKLFF.

In its sample, this clone was seen a few times. The V gene is TRBV11-2, the J gene TRBJ1-1, with D possibly being TRBD1 (5 bases). Germline CDR1 is SGHAT and CDR2 is FQNNGV. The CDR3 length is 13 residues. V gave up 5 bases and J gave up 10 bases, with 17 bases separating them. The CDR3 sequence is CASSRRSRVSAFF. The CDR3 DNA reads as TGTGCCAGCAGCCGAAGATCCAGGGTATCAGCTTTCTTT. Variable domain in full (rest from reference TRBV11-2 and TRBJ1-1): EAGVAQSPRYKIIEKRQSVAFWCNPISGHATLYWYQQILGQGPKLLIQFQNNGVVDDSQLPKDRFSAERLKGVDSTLKIQPAKLEDSAVYLCASSRRSRVSAFFGQGTRLTVV.

This clone was recorded many times. Written as DNA, the CDR3 is TGTGCCAGCAGCTTAGGTGAGGGAGATGATGAGCAGTTCTTC. It translates to CASSLGEGDDEQFF. This chain uses TRBV7-9 with TRBJ2-1, with a possible D match to TRBD2 (5 bases). Germline lookup yields CDR1 SEHNR and CDR2 FQNEAQ (reference sequence). The germline V and J ends were trimmed by 1 base and 8 bases, with 12 bases remaining between them. The CDR3 is 14 amino acids.

CDR3 amino acids: CASRLRQGRSGANVLTF. CDR3 bases: TGTGCCAGCAGACTCAGACAGGGGAGATCTGGGGCCAACGTCCTGACTTTC. This chain joins TRBV5-4 and TRBJ2-6, with TRBD1 matching over 8 bases. V shed 5 bases, J shed 1 base, and the junction held 8 bases outside the gene matches. Germline values: CDR1 SGHNT, CDR2 YYREEE (reference sequence). CDR3 length: 17 residues. Combining the CDR3 with reference TRBV5-4 and TRBJ2-6 gives the whole variable domain ETGVTQSPTHLIKTRGQQVTLRCSSQSGHNTVSWYQQALGQGPQFIFQYYREEENGRGNFPPRFSGLQFPNYSSELNVNALELDDSALYLCASRLRQGRSGANVLTFGAGSRLTVL.

This chain joins TRBV11-2 and TRBJ1-6, with D hard to call. Germline CDR1 SGHAT, CDR2 FQNNGV. With 0 bases removed from V and 5 bases from J, the gap between germline ends came to 8 bases. CDR3 length: 15 amino acids. This CDR3 reads CASSLESLNNSPLHF. The CDR3 nucleotides read TGTGCCAGCAGCTTAGAATCGCTAAATAATTCACCCCTCCACTTT.

In this sample, this clone turned up a few times. The chain is built from TRBV2 and TRBJ1-6; D is undetermined. Germline CDR1 is SNHLY and CDR2 is FYNNEI. The CDR3 covers 14 residues. V gave up 0 bases and J gave up 7 bases, with 7 bases separating them. CDR3 residues: CASSEARTNSPLHF. The CDR3 coding sequence is TGTGCCAGCAGTGAAGCGCGAACCAATTCACCCCTCCACTTT.

This chain connects TRBV18 to TRBJ2-3; 13 nucleotides match TRBD2. This CDR3 is 19 amino acids long. After removal of 1 base from V and 1 base from J, the junction contained 8 bases not matched to a gene. The germline V gene encodes CDR1 KGHSH and CDR2 LQKENI. Here the CDR3 reads CASSPLLAGGPSGTDTQYF. The CDR3 nucleotides are TGTGCCAGCTCACCACTACTAGCGGGGGGGCCTAGTGGCACAGATACGCAGTATTTT.

This clone has just one count. This sequence joins TRBV19 and TRBJ1-5; the match to TRBD1 covers 9 bases. V shed 2 bases and J 6 bases; nucleotides not matched to a gene: 5. The length of the CDR3 is 15 residues. Germline V gene data show CDR1 as LNHDA and CDR2 as SQIVND (reference sequence). Here the CDR3 reads CASSIRDREFQPQHF. The CDR3, as DNA: TGTGCCAGTAGTATAAGGGACAGGGAGTTTCAGCCCCAGCATTTT.

The chain couples TRBV10-3 to TRBJ2-5, with TRBD1 identical over 9 bases. V was clipped by 6 bases and J by 5 bases; unmatched bases: 4. The CDR3 sequence is 13 residues long. Germline CDR1 reads ENHRY; CDR2 reads SYGVKD. The DNA for the CDR3 is TGTGCCATCAGGGGGACAGGGTGGGAGACCCAGTACTTC. This sequence encodes CAIRGTGWETQYF.

The V call is TRBV4-1, the J call TRBJ1-4; no definite D call. Germline CDR1 is MGHRA and CDR2 is YSYEKL. With 3 bases removed from V and 4 bases from J, the gap between germline ends came to 15 bases. The CDR3 length is 16 residues. The CDR3 loop reads CASSQSPGLGNEKLFF. The CDR3 coding sequence is TGCGCCAGCAGCCAGTCTCCCGGTCTAGGTAATGAAAAACTGTTTTTT.

CDR3 region: CASSLGGTGGVYEQYF. CDR3 nucleotide sequence: TGTGCCAGCAGTTTAGGGGGGACAGGTGGGGTCTACGAGCAGTACTTC. The rearrangement links TRBV28 to TRBJ2-7; 8 bases align to TRBD1. In germline, CDR1 is MDHEN, CDR2 SYDVKM. This CDR3 contains 16 residues. With 2 bases clipped from V and 3 bases from J, the junction kept 9 bases outside the gene matches.

The chain is built from TRBV4-1 and TRBJ2-3; 8 bases are a match to TRBD2. Germline V lookup: CDR1 MGHRA, CDR2 YSYEKL. There are 16 residues in the CDR3. V gave up 3 bases and J gave up 0 bases; unmatched junction bases: 5. This CDR3 is CASSHLAGTSTDTQYF. The CDR3 DNA reads as TGCGCCAGCAGCCATTTAGCGGGAACTAGCACAGATACGCAGTATTTT.

This chain joins TRBV2 and TRBJ2-7, with 10 bases identical to TRBD2. Germline loops: CDR1 SNHLY, CDR2 FYNNEI. The CDR3 has 15 amino acids. J gave up 6 bases and V 1 base, and 6 bases lay outside the gene matches. This CDR3 reads CASSEVLAGGVEQYF. CDR3 in DNA: TGTGCCAGCAGTGAAGTCTTAGCGGGGGGCGTCGAGCAGTACTTC. Full variable domain (missing parts from reference TRBV2 and TRBJ2-7): EPEVTQTPSHQVTQMGQEVILRCVPISNHLYFYWYRQILGQKVEFLVSFYNNEISEKSEIFDDQFSVERPDGSNFTLKIRSTKLEDSAMYFCASSEVLAGGVEQYFGPGTRLTVT.

V and J are TRBV5-4 and TRBJ2-3; D might be TRBD1 (6 bases). Trimming cost V 0 bases and J 4 bases, with 15 bases left between them. The CDR3 is 16 amino acids. Germline-derived CDR1 and CDR2 are SGHNT and YYREEE (reference sequence). The CDR3 DNA follows: TGTGCCAGCAGCTTGGGAGGGACAAATGGGGCAGATACGCAGTATTTT. Translated, it gives CASSLGGTNGADTQYF.

The chain employs TRBV19 and TRBJ1-2, with a possible D match to TRBD1 (6 bases). Trimming cost V 8 bases and J 0 bases, with 13 bases left between them. Germline lookup yields CDR1 LNHDA and CDR2 SQIVND (reference sequence). The CDR3 runs to 14 residues. The CDR3 bases are TGTGCCAGTCAGGGGCCGACTTCTAACTATGGCTACACCTTC. Its translation is CASQGPTSNYGYTF.